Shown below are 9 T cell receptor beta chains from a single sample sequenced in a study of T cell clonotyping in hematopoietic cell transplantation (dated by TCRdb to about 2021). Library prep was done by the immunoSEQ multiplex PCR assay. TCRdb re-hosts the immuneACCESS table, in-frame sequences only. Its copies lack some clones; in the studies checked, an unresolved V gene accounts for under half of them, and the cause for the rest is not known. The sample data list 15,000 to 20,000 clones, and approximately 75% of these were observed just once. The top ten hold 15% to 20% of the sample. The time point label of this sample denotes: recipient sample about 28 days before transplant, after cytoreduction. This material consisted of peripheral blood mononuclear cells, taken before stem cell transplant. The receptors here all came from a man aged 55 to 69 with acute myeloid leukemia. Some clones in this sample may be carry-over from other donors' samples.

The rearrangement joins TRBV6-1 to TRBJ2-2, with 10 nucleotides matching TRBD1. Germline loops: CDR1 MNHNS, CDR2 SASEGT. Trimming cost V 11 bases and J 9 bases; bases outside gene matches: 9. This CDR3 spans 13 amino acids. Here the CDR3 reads CAGGQGVMRELFF. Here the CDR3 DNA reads TGTGCCGGCGGACAGGGGGTTATGAGGGAGCTGTTTTTT.

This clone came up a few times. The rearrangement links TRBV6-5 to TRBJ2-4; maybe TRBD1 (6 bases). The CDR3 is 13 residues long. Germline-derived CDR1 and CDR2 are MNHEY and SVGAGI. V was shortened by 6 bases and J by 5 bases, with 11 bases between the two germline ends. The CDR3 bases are TGTGCCAGCAGAACAGGGACCCAAAACATTCAGTACTTC. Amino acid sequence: CASRTGTQNIQYF.

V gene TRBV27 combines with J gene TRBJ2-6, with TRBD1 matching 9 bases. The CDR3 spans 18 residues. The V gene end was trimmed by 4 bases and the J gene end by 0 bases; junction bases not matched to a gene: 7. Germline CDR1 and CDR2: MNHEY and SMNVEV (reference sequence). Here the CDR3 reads CASSSDRGKTSGANVLTF. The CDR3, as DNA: TGTGCCAGCAGTTCAGACAGGGGGAAAACCTCTGGGGCCAACGTCCTGACTTTC.

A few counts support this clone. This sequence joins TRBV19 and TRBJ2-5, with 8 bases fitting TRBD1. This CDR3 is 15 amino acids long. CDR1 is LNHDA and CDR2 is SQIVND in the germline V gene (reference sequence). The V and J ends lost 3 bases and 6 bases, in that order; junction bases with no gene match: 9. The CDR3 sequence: CASSIEDRAGKTQYF. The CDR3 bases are TGTGCCAGTAGTATCGAGGACAGGGCGGGGAAGACCCAGTACTTC. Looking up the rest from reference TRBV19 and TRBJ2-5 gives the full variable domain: DGGITQSPKYLFRKEGQNVTLSCEQNLNHDAMYWYRQDPGQGLRLIYYSQIVNDFQKGDIAEGYSVSREKKESFPLTVTSAQKNPTAFYLCASSIEDRAGKTQYFGPGTRLLVL.

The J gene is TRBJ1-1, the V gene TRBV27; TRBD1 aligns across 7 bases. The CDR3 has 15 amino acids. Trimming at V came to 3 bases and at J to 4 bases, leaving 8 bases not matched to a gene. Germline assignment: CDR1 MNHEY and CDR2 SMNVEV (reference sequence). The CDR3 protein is CASSFDRVIGTEAFF. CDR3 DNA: TGTGCCAGCAGTTTCGACAGGGTGATTGGCACTGAAGCTTTCTTT.

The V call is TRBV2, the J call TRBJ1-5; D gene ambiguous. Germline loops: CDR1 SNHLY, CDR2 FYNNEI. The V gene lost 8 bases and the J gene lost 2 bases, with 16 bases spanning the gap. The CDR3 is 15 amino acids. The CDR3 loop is CASDLHVRGNQPQHF. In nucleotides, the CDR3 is TGTGCCAGCGATTTACACGTACGAGGCAATCAGCCCCAGCATTTT.

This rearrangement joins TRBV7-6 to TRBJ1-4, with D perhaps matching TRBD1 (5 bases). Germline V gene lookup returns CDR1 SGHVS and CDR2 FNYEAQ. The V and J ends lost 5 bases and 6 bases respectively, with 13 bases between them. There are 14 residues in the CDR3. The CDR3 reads CASSPPGRDEKLFF. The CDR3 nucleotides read TGTGCCAGCAGCCCCCCGGGACGTGATGAAAAACTGTTTTTT. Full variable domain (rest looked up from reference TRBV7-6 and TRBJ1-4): GAGVSQSPRYKVTKRGQDVALRCDPISGHVSLYWYRQALGQGPEFLTYFNYEAQQDKSGLPNDRFSAERPEGSISTLTIQRTEQRDSAMYRCASSPPGRDEKLFFGSGTQLSVL.

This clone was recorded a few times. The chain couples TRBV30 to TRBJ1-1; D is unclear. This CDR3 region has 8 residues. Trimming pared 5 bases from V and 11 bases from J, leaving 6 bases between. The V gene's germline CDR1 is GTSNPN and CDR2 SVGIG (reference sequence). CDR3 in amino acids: CAWGRAFF. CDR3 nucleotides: TGTGCCTGGGGGAGGGCTTTCTTT.

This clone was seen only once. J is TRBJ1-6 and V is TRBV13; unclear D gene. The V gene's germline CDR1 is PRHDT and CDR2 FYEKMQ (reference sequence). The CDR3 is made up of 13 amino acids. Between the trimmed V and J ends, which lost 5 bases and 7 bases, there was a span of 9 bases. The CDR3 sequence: CASSLLSNSPLHF. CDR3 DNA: TGTGCCAGCAGCCTCCTCTCAAATTCACCCCTCCACTTT. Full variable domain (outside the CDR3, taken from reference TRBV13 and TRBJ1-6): AAGVIQSPRHLIKEKRETATLKCYPIPRHDTVYWYQQGPGQDPQFLISFYEKMQSDKGSIPDRFSAQQFSDYHSELNMSSLELGDSALYFCASSLLSNSPLHFGNGTRLTVT.